This TCR beta chain was captured by sequencing in a study of OX40 agonist ivuxolimab in advanced cancers. Across the whole study: Patients were dosed with the agonistic anti-OX40 (CD134) antibody ivuxolimab.

Trimming pared 3 bases from V and 0 bases from J, leaving 12 bases between. This CDR3 is 16 amino acids long. Germline CDR1 and CDR2: LNHNV and YYDKDF (reference sequence). Details on this clone: The antigen is undetermined.

Only in-frame clones appear in the TCRdb table, and some are missing; sequencing was by immunoSEQ multiplex PCR. The sample holds over 85,000 clones, about nine tenths seen once. Findings and limits, study-wide: Doses of 0.1 to 3.0 mg/kg were accompanied by clonal expansion of CD4+ and CD8+ blood T cells by week 6.

Sample: CD4+ or CD8+ T cells sorted from blood, taken in a trial of the OX40 agonist ivuxolimab. The chain joins TRBV15 to TRBJ1-3; a possible D gene is TRBD1 (6 bases). The TCR comes from an adult with an advanced solid tumor such as melanoma, head and neck, liver or kidney cancer. The CDR3 here is CATSRDSYFSGNTIYF. CDR3 sequence (DNA): TGTGCCACCAGCAGGGACAGTTACTTCTCTGGAAACACCATATATTTT.